This TCR beta chain was retrieved from a study of beta chain features in type 1 diabetes. Overall study findings and caveats: For cells with high TCR expression, cDNA sequencing could yield over-representation. Patients showed naive, central memory and Treg TCRB repertoires that appeared more similar than those of healthy donors. Type 1 diabetes patients showed fewer insertions and more deletions at VDJ junctions.

Trimming pared 7 bases from V and 2 bases from J, leaving 9 bases between. The CDR3 sequence is 11 residues long. The V gene's germline CDR1 is DFQATT and CDR2 SNEGSKA (reference sequence). Expressed TCRB transcripts were sequenced because the isolated RNA had all been reverse transcribed beforehand. Sequenced naive, central memory and regulatory T cell samples produced an average of approximately 3.5 million reads. TCRdb's table, derived via immunoSEQ multiplex PCR, lists solely in-frame clones and lacks some. Counted here are 300,000 to 400,000 clones, 7.5% to 9% occurring once; the ten biggest clones make up 0.44%. The table lists this clone with many counts. Its antigen is unknown. Other DNA variants within this sample encode the same CDR3.

The sequencing input was central memory CD4+ T cells from blood. The rearrangement links TRBV20-1 to TRBJ2-7, with D uncertain. This clonotype was sampled from a woman in her late teens or twenties in good health. CDR3 nucleotides: TGCAGTGTGGCCCGGACCTACGAGCAGTACTTC. Translating it yields CSVARTYEQYF.